Below are 25 T cell receptor beta chains sequenced from a single sample in a study of CD8 T cell repertoires and HIV-1 epitope variants. The antigens these receptors bind are not known. The protocol was immunoSEQ multiplex PCR, while the TCRdb copy is restricted to in-frame clones and leaves out a portion. Seen here are a few thousand clones, around 72% observed once, and the top ten hold around 40%. Sequenced: cultured CD8+ T cells derived from PBMCs. Source of these receptors: a male donor with HIV.

The chain combines TRBV28 with TRBJ2-1, with TRBD2 matching 9 bases. This CDR3 spans 16 amino acids. V lost 5 bases and J lost 0; bases outside the gene matches: 5. Looked up from germline, CDR1 is MDHEN and CDR2 is SYDVKM. This chain's CDR3 is CASSPLAGNSYNEQFF. DNA for the CDR3: TGTGCCAGCAGTCCACTAGCGGGCAACTCCTACAATGAGCAGTTCTTC.

The gene calls are TRBV4-1 and TRBJ2-7, with 9 bases fitting TRBD2. Germline loops: CDR1 MGHRA, CDR2 YSYEKL. V dropped 1 base and J dropped 5; count of bases not matched to a gene: 6. This CDR3 has 15 amino acids. The CDR3 loop is CASSQGAGGWDEQYF. The CDR3 DNA follows: TGCGCCAGCAGCCAAGGAGCGGGAGGTTGGGACGAGCAGTACTTC.

This clone has a single count. This sequence joins TRBV7-8 and TRBJ2-1; D is uncertain. Trimming cost V 5 bases and J 0 bases, with 11 bases left between them. The CDR3 totals 15 residues. The V gene's germline CDR1 is SGHVS and CDR2 FQNEAQ. As DNA, the CDR3 is TGTGCCAGCAGCCCTGGGTTGGCCTCCTACAATGAGCAGTTCTTC. Encoded protein: CASSPGLASYNEQFF.

The rearrangement uses TRBV13 and TRBJ2-3; TRBD1 aligns across 8 bases. This CDR3 has 17 residues. Germline V gene sequence: CDR1 PRHDT, CDR2 FYEKMQ (reference sequence). After removal of 3 bases from V and 4 bases from J, the junction contained 12 bases not matched to a gene. CDR3 protein: CASSFGLPDRAADTQYF. In nucleotides, the CDR3 is TGTGCCAGCAGCTTCGGCCTCCCGGACAGGGCAGCAGATACGCAGTATTTT.

The chain has TRBV2 and TRBJ1-2; D is unresolved. Trimming stripped 2 bases from V and 4 bases from J, with 8 bases between. This CDR3 contains 13 residues. Germline CDR1 is SNHLY and CDR2 is FYNNEI. CDR3 in amino acids: CASSESGSYGYTF. The DNA of the CDR3 is TGTGCCAGCAGTGAATCAGGTTCCTATGGCTACACCTTC.

V usage is TRBV13 and J usage is TRBJ2-2, with D perhaps matching TRBD1 (6 bases). Trimming left V 5 bases short and J 2 bases short, with 15 bases between. The CDR3 covers 16 residues. The V gene's germline CDR1 is PRHDT and CDR2 FYEKMQ (reference sequence). The CDR3 sequence: CASSPANRDNTGELFF. The CDR3 DNA reads TGTGCCAGCAGCCCCGCAAACAGGGACAACACCGGGGAGCTGTTTTTT.

V and J are TRBV10-3 and TRBJ2-7; 8 nucleotides agree with TRBD2. This CDR3 is 15 amino acids long. V shed 3 bases, J shed 5 bases, and the junction held 9 bases outside the gene matches. In germline, CDR1 is ENHRY, CDR2 SYGVKD. The CDR3 loop is CAISDRGTRAHEQYF. Here the CDR3 DNA reads TGTGCCATCAGTGACCGGGGGACTAGGGCGCACGAGCAGTACTTC.

The gene calls are TRBV7-3 and TRBJ2-3, with 14 nucleotides matching TRBD2. Germline V gene lookup returns CDR1 SGHTA and CDR2 FQGTGA. After removal of 4 bases from V and 3 bases from J, the junction contained 18 bases not matched to a gene. This CDR3 has 21 amino acids. CDR3 in amino acids: CASSCPAYGLAGGGETDTQYF. DNA for the CDR3: TGTGCCAGCAGCTGTCCGGCCTATGGACTAGCGGGGGGTGGAGAGACAGATACGCAGTATTTT.

Here the CDR3 reads CASSVEDSTSSGNTIYF. CDR3 DNA sequence: TGTGCCAGCAGCGTAGAGGACAGTACGAGCTCTGGAAACACCATATATTTT. The chain uses TRBV9 and TRBJ1-3; TRBD1 might be the D (6 bases). CDR1 and CDR2 (germline): SGDLS, YYNGEE. V lost 0 bases to trimming and J lost 0 bases, with 13 bases between them. The CDR3 consists of 17 residues.

The chain is built from TRBV27 and TRBJ2-7; no clear D. V was shortened by 0 bases and J by 2 bases, with 8 bases between the two germline ends. The CDR3 totals 14 residues. CDR1 is MNHEY and CDR2 is SMNVEV in the germline V gene (reference sequence). CDR3 sequence reads: CASSLSAIPYEQYF. CDR3 sequence (DNA): TGTGCCAGCAGTTTATCCGCGATACCCTACGAGCAGTACTTC.

This clone has a single count. V gene TRBV4-3 combines with J gene TRBJ2-4; D not certain. The germline gives CDR1 LGHNA, CDR2 YSLEER. This CDR3 region has 13 residues. V dropped 0 bases and J dropped 6 bases, with 6 bases sitting between them. CDR3 DNA: TGCGCCAGCAGCCAAGATACCAGAAACATTCAGTACTTC. Translating it yields CASSQDTRNIQYF.

V usage is TRBV5-6 and J usage is TRBJ2-1; 8 bases align to TRBD2. V was pared by 0 bases and J by 0 bases, with 2 bases of the junction left unmatched. This CDR3 comprises 16 residues. Germline assignment: CDR1 SGHDT and CDR2 YYEEEE. The CDR3: CASSLERGSSYNEQFF. In nucleotides, the CDR3 is TGTGCCAGCAGCTTGGAGCGGGGGAGCTCCTACAATGAGCAGTTCTTC. Using reference TRBV5-6 and TRBJ2-1 for the parts outside the CDR3, the full variable domain is DAGVTQSPTHLIKTRGQQVTLRCSPKSGHDTVSWYQQALGQGPQFIFQYYEEEERQRGNFPDRFSGHQFPNYSSELNVNALLLGDSALYLCASSLERGSSYNEQFFGPGTRLTVL.

V gene TRBV10-3 combines with J gene TRBJ2-7, with D uncertain. This CDR3 contains 13 residues. Trimming took 0 bases from V and 5 from J, leaving 8 bases between them. In germline, CDR1 is ENHRY, CDR2 SYGVKD. The CDR3 is CAISESSVHEQYF. The CDR3, as DNA: TGTGCCATCAGTGAGTCTTCCGTCCACGAGCAGTACTTC.

The genes are TRBV7-9 and TRBJ1-5; 7 positions match TRBD1. This CDR3 spans 16 amino acids. Germline assignment: CDR1 SEHNR and CDR2 FQNEAQ (reference sequence). V shed 5 bases and J 3 bases; nucleotides not matched to a gene: 10. CDR3 sequence: CASSPTPTGNNQPQHF. The CDR3, as DNA: TGTGCCAGCAGCCCCACCCCGACAGGGAACAATCAGCCCCAGCATTTT.

This clone was counted a single time. The chain recombines TRBV5-1 with TRBJ2-7; D gene unclear. Deletions cut 3 bases from V and 0 bases from J, with 16 bases between. CDR1 is SGHRS, CDR2 YFSETQ, per germline. CDR3 length: 16 residues. As DNA, the CDR3 is TGCGCCAGCAGCTCAGGATGGGCGCTTCTCTCCTACGAGCAGTACTTC. This gives the protein CASSSGWALLSYEQYF.

This chain connects TRBV10-2 to TRBJ2-6; 8 bases map to TRBD1. This CDR3 spans 19 amino acids. CDR1 WSHSY and CDR2 SAAADI come from the germline V gene. The ends lost 3 bases at V and 0 bases at J; junction bases unmatched: 10. The CDR3 nucleotides read TGCGCCAGCAGTGATAAGACAGGGGCGTGGGCCTCTGGGGCCAACGTCCTGACTTTC. Protein product: CASSDKTGAWASGANVLTF.

The chain carries TRBV30 and TRBJ2-3; D not resolved. V shed 2 bases and J shed 0 bases, with 12 bases lying between them. This CDR3 spans 15 amino acids. The germline gives CDR1 GTSNPN, CDR2 SVGIG (reference sequence). The CDR3 reads CAWSSPDRSTDTQYF. DNA for the CDR3: TGTGCCTGGAGTTCCCCTGATAGGAGCACAGATACGCAGTATTTT.

The V and J genes are TRBV28 and TRBJ1-2; D uncertain. Germline lookup yields CDR1 MDHEN and CDR2 SYDVKM. V dropped 8 bases and J dropped 5 bases, with 27 bases sitting between them. The CDR3 is 17 residues long. The CDR3 nucleotides are TGTGCCAGCCGTATCTCTGTTTTAACGGGGTTAACTTATGGCTACACCTTC. Translated: CASRISVLTGLTYGYTF.

The chain recombines TRBV12-5 with TRBJ1-2; D is perhaps TRBD1 (5 bases). CDR1 is LGHNT and CDR2 is FRNRAP in the germline V gene. The CDR3 is made up of 15 amino acids. V gave up 0 bases and J gave up 8 bases, with 16 bases separating them. DNA of the CDR3: TGTGCTAGTGGTTTGGTAGTTCACGAGGGGCAAGGCTACACCTTC. This encodes CASGLVVHEGQGYTF.

This clone showed up just a few times. V gene TRBV27 combines with J gene TRBJ2-7; possibly TRBD2 for D (6 bases). Per the germline V gene, CDR1 is MNHEY and CDR2 is SMNVEV (reference sequence). V was trimmed by 0 bases and J by 1 base, leaving 13 bases between them. The CDR3 is made up of 16 amino acids. The CDR3 here is CASSLSEGTVSYEQYF. As DNA, the CDR3 is TGTGCCAGCAGTTTATCGGAGGGGACTGTATCCTACGAGCAGTACTTC.

This clone was detected only a few times. The chain employs TRBV7-9 and TRBJ1-1, with D tentatively TRBD1 (6 bases). Trimming stripped 5 bases from V and 5 bases from J, with 24 bases between. From germline, CDR1 is SEHNR and CDR2 FQNEAQ (reference sequence). The CDR3 runs 17 residues. The CDR3 region has the DNA TGTGCCAGCAGCCCCCGGGGGATGGGGGCATCGAGAACTGAAGCTTTCTTT. This translates into CASSPRGMGASRTEAFF.

The genes are TRBV6-1 and TRBJ2-1; D may be TRBD1 or TRBD2 (5 bases each). This CDR3 has 14 residues. CDR1 and CDR2 from the germline V gene are MNHNS and SASEGT. V lost 6 bases, J lost 8 bases, and 17 bases lay in between. The CDR3 DNA reads TGTGCCAGCAGAGGGGAGCGGAGTATGGATGAGCAGTTCTTC. Protein sequence: CASRGERSMDEQFF.

The chain employs TRBV7-2 and TRBJ2-1, with a tentative D call TRBD1 (6 bases). The CDR3 contains 16 residues. Trimming stripped 1 base from V and 9 bases from J, with 19 bases between. Germline-derived CDR1 and CDR2 are SGHTA and FQGNSA. This CDR3 reads CASSLGQDSIVGEQFF. DNA for the CDR3: TGTGCCAGCAGCTTAGGACAGGACTCGATTGTCGGTGAGCAGTTCTTC.

The gene calls are TRBV5-1 and TRBJ2-1; D is possibly TRBD1 (6 bases). CDR1 and CDR2 from the germline V gene are SGHRS and YFSETQ. This CDR3 has 13 amino acids. The V gene lost 7 bases and the J gene lost 6 bases, with 14 bases spanning the gap. The CDR3 DNA reads as TGCGCCAGCCGGACAGATAGTCGCAATGAGCAGTTCTTC. The encoded protein is CASRTDSRNEQFF.

V gene TRBV28 combines with J gene TRBJ2-1, with 12 bases aligning to TRBD1. J was trimmed by 5 bases and V by 4 bases; bases with no gene match: 9. CDR1 and CDR2 (germline): MDHEN, SYDVKM. There are 17 residues in the CDR3. The CDR3 DNA reads as TGTGCCAGCAGTTCCGGGACAGGGGGCTTCGGGGACAATGAGCAGTTCTTC. Translated: CASSSGTGGFGDNEQFF. Full variable domain (rest looked up from reference TRBV28 and TRBJ2-1): DVKVTQSSRYLVKRTGEKVFLECVQDMDHENMFWYRQDPGLGLRLIYFSYDVKMKEKGDIPEGYSVSREKKERFSLILESASTNQTSMYLCASSSGTGGFGDNEQFFGPGTRLTVL.